This T cell receptor beta chain was obtained from a study of cytomegalovirus exposure and HLA in healthy donors. Regarding the study as a whole: Cytomegalovirus-associated status was assigned to 164 TCR beta chains.

The germline V gene has CDR1 MGHRA and CDR2 YSYEKL. The CDR3 totals 16 residues. V was pared by 0 bases and J by 2 bases, with 11 bases between. It was with 60 Vbeta and 13 Jbeta primers that the PCR ran. The protocol was immunoSEQ multiplex PCR, while the TCRdb copy is restricted to in-frame clones and leaves out a portion. The profile shows tens of thousands of clones, about 80% of them singletons. About this clone itself: No antigen is known for it.

The rearrangement joins TRBV4-1 to TRBJ2-1; a weak D match, TRBD2 (5 bases). The TCR comes from a man aged 45 to 65 in good health and CMV-seropositive. The sequenced sample was PBMCs. CDR3 DNA: TGCGCCAGCAGCCAAGATGACGGGGAACCCTACAATGAGCAGTTCTTC. The encoded protein is CASSQDDGEPYNEQFF.